These T cell receptor beta chains were read from a single sample in a study of identical twins. One entry per CDR3 protein, called by TCRdb with MiXCR from the 5' RACE reads. The table lists about 300,000 distinct CDR3 sequences, 9% to 15% of them singletons. This sample also appeared in a second study, on yellow fever vaccine responses in identical twins.

Sequenced input: CD8+ T cells sorted from blood. The receptors originated from a woman under 30 in good health. CDR3s include the opening cysteine and the closing phenylalanine or tryptophan. The order of the fields is V gene, D gene, J gene, CDR3 length, clone size, CDR3 DNA, CDR3 protein. The D gene is left open where the match is weak. The size of a clone is reported for some rows only, either as once, few or many, or as a class for expanded clones.

>TRBV3-1|.|TRBJ2-1|15|.
TGTGCCAGCAGCCTGGGACAACCGTACGGCAATGAGCAGTTCTTC
CASSLGQPYGNEQFF
>TRBV4-1|.|TRBJ2-7|13|.
TGCGCCAGCAGCCAACCCCCTACCTACGAGCAGTACTTC
CASSQPPTYEQYF
>TRBV2|TRBD2|TRBJ2-1|16|.
TGTGCCAGCAGTGAAGCACTAGCGGGGGGCTACAATGAGCAGTTCTTC
CASSEALAGGYNEQFF
>TRBV20-1|TRBD2|TRBJ2-1|14|few
TGCAGTGCTATAGCGGGGGACTCCTACAATGAGCAGTTCTTC
CSAIAGDSYNEQFF
>TRBV28|.|TRBJ2-1|13|.
TGTGCCAGCAGTTTCCCGGACGGGAATGAGCAGTTCTTC
CASSFPDGNEQFF
>TRBV12-3/TRBV12-4|.|TRBJ2-1|15|.
TGTGCCAGCAGTTTCCAGGGCAGTTTTAACAATGAGCAGTTCTTC
CASSFQGSFNNEQFF
>TRBV7-9|TRBD1|TRBJ2-5|14|.
TGTGCCATCAGCGTATCAGGGGGCGAAGAGACCCAGTACTTC
CAISVSGGEETQYF
>TRBV2|.|TRBJ2-3|16|few
TGTGCCAGCAGTGAACTTCGGGGGGCCTACACAGATACGCAGTATTTT
CASSELRGAYTDTQYF
>TRBV29-1|.|TRBJ2-1|11|few
TGCAGCGTGGCGGGTAGCAATGAGCAGTTCTTC
CSVAGSNEQFF
>TRBV6-2/TRBV6-3|.|TRBJ2-2|14|.
TGTGCCAGCATCCAAATACAGGGTACCGGGGAGCTGTTTTTT
CASIQIQGTGELFF
>TRBV7-9|.|TRBJ2-7|13|few
TGTGCCAGCAGCTTAGAGGGTAGGGACGAGCAGTACTTC
CASSLEGRDEQYF
>TRBV12-3/TRBV12-4|.|TRBJ2-1|18|.
TGTACCTTCTGTTTAGTTCTTATGGGCCCGAATGCCTACAATGAGCAGTTCTTC
CTFCLVLMGPNAYNEQFF